The present T cell receptor (beta chain) was sequenced within a study of CD8 T cells in Susac syndrome. The CDR3 is 13 residues long. Germline CDR1 LGHNA, CDR2 YSLEER. The V gene lost 4 bases and the J gene lost 4 bases, with 10 bases spanning the gap. An input of 0.5 to 1 ug of RNA was subjected to reverse transcription using random hexamers. MiXCR, run by TCRdb on the immunoSEQ multiplex PCR reads, gives a single entry per CDR3 protein. The sample carries some 99,000 distinct CDR3 sequences, about 95% recorded once. Sequencing used CD4+ T cells from PBMCs. The chain joins TRBV4-3 to TRBJ2-5, with a possible D match to TRBD2 (5 bases). The clonotype was recovered from a human donor in good health. CDR3 loop: CASSRSSLETQYF. The DNA for the CDR3 is TGCGCCAGCAGCCGGTCTAGCTTAGAGACCCAGTACTTC.